This TCR beta chain was recovered during a study of immune evolution from preneoplasia to lung adenocarcinoma. Each case's diagnosis was confirmed by two pathologists on H&E. Some clones are missing from TCRdb's copy, which holds only in-frame ones; the method was immunoSEQ multiplex PCR. The data contain fewer than 2,000 clones, 70% to 85% of them singletons. Germline lookup yields CDR1 SGHTS and CDR2 YDEGEE. CDR3 size: 14 residues. Trimming removed 3 bases from V and 1 base from J, with 7 bases in between. The chain joins TRBV5-8 to TRBJ2-2; no definite D call. This sequence originates from a donor at least 70 years old with lung adenocarcinoma. Sequencing was performed on FFPE tissue from an adenomatous hyperplasia lung lesion. Documented subset: atypical adenomatous hyperplasia (AAH), lung preneoplasia. The CDR3 here is CASSSSLNTGELFF. The CDR3 coding sequence is TGTGCCAGCAGCTCCTCCCTGAACACCGGGGAGCTGTTTTTT.